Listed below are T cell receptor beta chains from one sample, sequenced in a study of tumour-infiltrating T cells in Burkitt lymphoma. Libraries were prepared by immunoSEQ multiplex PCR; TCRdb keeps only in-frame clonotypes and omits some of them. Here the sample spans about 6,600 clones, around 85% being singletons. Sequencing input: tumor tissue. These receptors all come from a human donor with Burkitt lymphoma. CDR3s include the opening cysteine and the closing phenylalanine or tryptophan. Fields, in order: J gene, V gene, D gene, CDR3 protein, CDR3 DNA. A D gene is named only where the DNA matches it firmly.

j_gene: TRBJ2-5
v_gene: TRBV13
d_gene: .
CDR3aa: CASSLDRGTQYF
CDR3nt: TGTGCCAGCAGCCTAGATCGGGGGACCCAGTACTTC

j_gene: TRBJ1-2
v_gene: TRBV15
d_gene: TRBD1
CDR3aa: CATSTRQGAKGYTF
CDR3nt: TGTGCCACCAGCACCAGACAGGGGGCGAAGGGCTACACCTTC

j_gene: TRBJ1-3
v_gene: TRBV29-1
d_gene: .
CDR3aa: CGVSRDFHSGNTIYF
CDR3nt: TGCGGCGTGTCCCGGGACTTCCACTCTGGAAACACCATATATTTT

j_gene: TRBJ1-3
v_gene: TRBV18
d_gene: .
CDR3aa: CASSPARGDTIYF
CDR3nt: TGTGCCAGCTCACCGGCTCGGGGGGACACCATATATTTT

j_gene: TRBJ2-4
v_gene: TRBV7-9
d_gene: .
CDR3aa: CASSLGAVLAKNIQYF
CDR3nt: TGTGCCAGCAGCTTAGGGGCAGTACTAGCCAAAAACATTCAGTACTTC

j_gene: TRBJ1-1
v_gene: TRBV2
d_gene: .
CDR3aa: CASSVRDRLNTEAFF
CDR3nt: TGTGCCAGCAGTGTCCGGGACCGATTGAACACTGAAGCTTTCTTT

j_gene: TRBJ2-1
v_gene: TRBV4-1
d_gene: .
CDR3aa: CASSQDPGNEQFF
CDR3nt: TGCGCCAGCAGCCAAGATCCGGGAAATGAGCAGTTCTTC

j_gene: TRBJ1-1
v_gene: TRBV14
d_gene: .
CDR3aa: CGPGAKSTEAFF
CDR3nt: TGTGGTCCAGGGGCGAAGAGCACTGAAGCTTTCTTT

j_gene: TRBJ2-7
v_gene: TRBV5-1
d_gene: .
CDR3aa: CASSLGLFRGGSYEQYF
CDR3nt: TGCGCCAGCAGCTTGGGACTATTCAGGGGGGGCTCCTACGAGCAGTACTTC

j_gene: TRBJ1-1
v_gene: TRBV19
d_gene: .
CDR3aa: CASSTGFSEAFF
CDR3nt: TGTGCCAGTAGTACAGGGTTCTCTGAAGCTTTCTTT